The 26 T cell receptor beta chains in this list originate from one sample, sequenced in a study of read filtering for tumor transcriptome and immune sequencing. Molecular barcoded adaptors covering alpha/delta and beta/gamma chains were used on around 370 ng RNA. MiXCR, run by TCRdb on the reads, gives a single entry per CDR3 protein. The sample has tens of thousands of distinct CDR3 sequences; about 12% are singletons. The specimen sequenced was a population of CD138-negative cells sorted from bone marrow. These receptors were obtained from a donor aged 40 or over with multiple myeloma.

Notes on this clonotype: A much larger clone lies one base from this, so it may be a read error. The gene calls are TRBV5-5 and TRBJ2-3, with TRBD2 identical over 11 bases. Germline V CDR1 and CDR2: SGHKS, YYEKEE (reference sequence). The length of the CDR3 is 16 residues. CDR3 DNA: TGTGCCAGCAGCCTCGGGACTAGCGGACTCACAGATACGCTGTATTTT. Encoded protein: CASSLGTSGLTDTLYF.

This clonotype was picked up many times. This chain joins TRBV10-2 and TRBJ2-5; 9 positions agree with TRBD1. The V gene end was trimmed by 7 bases and the J gene end by 1 base; junction bases not matched to a gene: 4. The CDR3 length is 14 residues. Germline lookup yields CDR1 WSHSY and CDR2 SAAADI. CDR3 region: CASKKGQGQETQYF. The CDR3 bases are TGCGCCAGCAAGAAGGGACAGGGCCAAGAGACCCAGTACTTC.

This clonotype has ten or more counts. The chain employs TRBV28 and TRBJ2-5; 8 bases align to TRBD2. V was pared by 6 bases and J by 7 bases, with 13 bases of the junction left unmatched. The CDR3 loop spans 15 amino acids. From germline, CDR1 is MDHEN and CDR2 SYDVKM. The DNA of the CDR3 is TGTGCCAGCAGCTCAAGGGCCAGCGGGAGATTGACCCAGTACTTC. Its translation is CASSSRASGRLTQYF. The entire variable domain, with the rest obtained from reference TRBV28 and TRBJ2-5, is as follows: DVKVTQSSRYLVKRTGEKVFLECVQDMDHENMFWYRQDPGLGLRLIYFSYDVKMKEKGDIPEGYSVSREKKERFSLILESASTNQTSMYLCASSSRASGRLTQYFGPGTRLLVL.

As concerns this clonotype: No conserved phenylalanine or tryptophan ends this CDR3, so it is likely a read error. The chain has TRBV7-3 and TRBJ2-1; D is uncertain. Germline values: CDR1 SGHTA, CDR2 FQGTGA. The CDR3 spans 12 residues. Trimming took 7 bases from V and 6 from J, leaving 10 bases between them. DNA for the CDR3: TGTGCCAGCAACCCCATCCCCAATGAGCAGTTCTCC. Amino acid sequence: CASNPIPNEQFS.

In its sample, this clonotype was seen many times. This chain joins TRBV5-1 and TRBJ2-5, with D tentatively TRBD1 or TRBD2 (5 bases each). V was shortened by 4 bases and J by 1 base, with 11 bases between the two germline ends. CDR3 length equals 14 residues. In germline, CDR1 is SGHRS, CDR2 YFSETQ. The CDR3 reads CASSTGRTQETQYF. The DNA of the CDR3 is TGCGCCAGCAGCACGGGACGGACCCAAGAGACCCAGTACTTC.

With respect to this clonotype: A much larger clone differs from this one at a single base, so this may be a read error. The chain has TRBV6-2 or TRBV6-3 and TRBJ2-1, with TRBD2 identical over 9 bases. There are 14 residues in the CDR3. CDR1 is MNHEY and CDR2 is SVGEGT in the germline V gene. In nucleotides, the CDR3 is TGTGCCAGCAGGGGAGCGGGAGGACGGAATGGGCAGTTCTTC. This translates into CASRGAGGRNGQFF.

As regards this clonotype: A read error is likely here: a far larger clone is one base away. The chain uses TRBV6-6 and TRBJ1-6; D may be TRBD1 (5 bases). The CDR3 loop spans 14 amino acids. Looked up from germline, CDR1 is MNHNY and CDR2 is SVGAGI (reference sequence). The DNA of the CDR3 is TGTGCCAGCAGTTACTCGGGGGGGAACACTGAAGCTCTCTTT. This codes for CASSYSGGNTEALF.

There are many counts of this clonotype. V and J are TRBV14 and TRBJ1-1; the D is unclear. The germline V gene encodes CDR1 SGHDN and CDR2 FVKESK. The CDR3 spans 13 residues. V was clipped by 4 bases and J by 1 base, with 7 bases between them. Here the CDR3 reads CASSLQGNTEAFF. In nucleotides, the CDR3 is TGTGCCAGCAGCCTTCAAGGGAACACTGAAGCTTTCTTT.

This clonotype was seen at least ten times. The CDR3 bases are TGCAGTGCTAGAAGGGACCTCAACACTGAAGCTTTCTTT. It is translated as CSARRDLNTEAFF. The chain links TRBV20-1 to TRBJ1-1; perhaps TRBD1 as D (5 bases). Per the germline V gene, CDR1 is DFQATT and CDR2 is SNEGSKA (reference sequence). Trimming took off 2 bases at V and 2 bases at J, with 9 bases between the two ends. This CDR3 has 13 residues.

This clonotype showed up many times. The rearrangement uses TRBV7-2 and TRBJ2-3; D is uncertain. V lost 6 bases and J lost 6, with 13 bases in between. Per the germline V gene, CDR1 is SGHTA and CDR2 is FQGNSA. The CDR3 totals 13 residues. CDR3 coding DNA: TGTGCCAGCAGGTCACCAGTGCAGGATACGCAGTATTTT. Protein: CASRSPVQDTQYF.

This clonotype was found many times. The chain carries TRBV4-1 and TRBJ1-6; D possibly corresponds to TRBD1 (6 bases). The ends were cut back, 6 bases at V and 7 bases at J, with 13 bases in the middle. CDR3 length: 14 amino acids. CDR1 and CDR2 (germline): MGHRA, YSYEKL. CDR3 region: CASSPTGLNSPLHF. Here the CDR3 DNA reads TGCGCCAGCAGTCCTACAGGGTTAAATTCACCCCTCCACTTT.

This clonotype was recorded a few times. This likely reflects a read error, since a far larger clone is one base away. This chain connects TRBV6-2 or TRBV6-3 to TRBJ2-1; 12 positions match TRBD2. The CDR3 is 16 residues long. The germline gives CDR1 MNHEY, CDR2 SVGEGT. Here the CDR3 DNA reads TGTGCCAGCAGTGCACTCCGCAGGACTAGCGGGAATGAGCAGCTCTTC. Translation gives CASSALRRTSGNEQLF.

The table lists this clonotype with many counts. The J gene is TRBJ2-7, the V gene TRBV20-1; 10 bases match TRBD2. V was clipped by 0 bases and J by 0 bases; unmatched bases: 5. The germline gives CDR1 DFQATT, CDR2 SNEGSKA (reference sequence). CDR3 size: 16 residues. CDR3 loop: CSARDPASGSSYEQYF. Here the CDR3 DNA reads TGCAGTGCTAGAGATCCCGCTAGCGGGAGCTCCTACGAGCAGTACTTC.

This clonotype was seen many times. The chain recombines TRBV7-9 with TRBJ1-1; D is undetermined. Germline assignment: CDR1 SEHNR and CDR2 FQNEAQ (reference sequence). This CDR3 comprises 11 residues. V shed 3 bases and J shed 7 bases, with 6 bases lying between them. CDR3: CASSLGVEAFF. Written as DNA, the CDR3 is TGTGCCAGCAGCTTGGGAGTTGAAGCTTTCTTT.

This clonotype was counted ten times or more. This chain uses TRBV6-5 with TRBJ2-1; 7 bases match TRBD1. Germline V CDR1 and CDR2: MNHEY, SVGAGI. The CDR3 spans 14 residues. Trimming at V came to 7 bases and at J to 8 bases, leaving 11 bases not matched to a gene. The CDR3 sequence is CASTKRQGYDEQFF. The DNA for the CDR3 is TGTGCCAGCACAAAACGACAGGGTTACGATGAGCAGTTCTTC.

Ten or more counts support this clonotype. The rearrangement joins TRBV7-2 to TRBJ1-4; 9 positions match TRBD1. CDR3 length: 15 residues. V gave up 3 bases and J gave up 5 bases; unmatched junction bases: 4. CDR1 SGHTA and CDR2 FQGNSA come from the germline V gene. CDR3 nucleotides: TGTGCCAGCAGCTTCCACGGGACAGGGAATGAAAAACTGTTTTTT. Its translation: CASSFHGTGNEKLFF.

This clonotype was recorded at least ten times. J is TRBJ2-5 and V is TRBV29-1; D gene ambiguous. V dropped 7 bases and J dropped 1 base, with 13 bases sitting between them. The CDR3 length is 13 residues. CDR1 SQVTM and CDR2 ANQGSEA come from the germline V gene. The CDR3 sequence: CSARADFQETQYF. In DNA form, the CDR3 reads TGCAGCGCTCGGGCGGATTTCCAAGAGACCCAGTACTTC.

The V gene is TRBV4-3, the J gene TRBJ2-4; 8 bases are a match to TRBD1. CDR3 length: 15 residues. From germline, CDR1 is LGHNA and CDR2 YSLEER. The V segment lost 8 bases and the J segment 6 bases; nucleotides outside the gene matches: 12. The CDR3 DNA reads as TGCGCCAGCCATGAGATCGGGACAGGAAGAAACATTCAGTACTTC. This codes for CASHEIGTGRNIQYF.

This clonotype turned up a few times. V is TRBV14 and J is TRBJ1-6; 7 nucleotides line up with TRBD1. CDR1 SGHDN and CDR2 FVKESK come from the germline V gene. V shed 1 base and J 0 bases; nucleotides not matched to a gene: 3. There are 17 residues in the CDR3. The CDR3: CASSQGDSSSYNSPLHF. Here the CDR3 DNA reads TGTGCCAGCAGCCAAGGGGACAGCAGCTCCTATAATTCACCCCTCCACTTT.

This clonotype came up many times. The CDR3 protein is CASSVPRGGTEAFF. The CDR3, as DNA: TGCGCCAGCAGCGTTCCTCGGGGCGGCACTGAAGCTTTCTTT. The chain has TRBV5-1 and TRBJ1-1; D is perhaps TRBD1 (5 bases). V lost 4 bases and J 4 bases, leaving 14 bases between the germline ends. Per germline, CDR1 SGHRS and CDR2 YFSETQ. The CDR3 extends over 14 amino acids.

This clonotype was picked up many times. V gene TRBV20-1 combines with J gene TRBJ2-1, with 11 bases identical to TRBD2. Unmatched junction bases numbered 5, after V lost 0 bases and J lost 4 bases. Germline loops: CDR1 DFQATT, CDR2 SNEGSKA (reference sequence). The CDR3 has 16 residues. CDR3 protein: CSAREYRLAGYNEQFF. DNA of the CDR3: TGCAGTGCTAGAGAGTATCGACTAGCGGGATACAATGAGCAGTTCTTC.

This clonotype was counted at least ten times. V is TRBV3-1 and J is TRBJ1-5, with D unresolved. Germline loops: CDR1 LGHDT, CDR2 YNNKEL (reference sequence). The CDR3 length is 13 residues. V lost 1 base, J lost 9 bases, and 10 bases lay in between. CDR3 residues: CASSQGGSGPQHF. The CDR3 coding sequence is TGTGCCAGCAGCCAAGGGGGATCGGGGCCCCAGCATTTT.

Comment on this clonotype: A much larger clone differs by one base, so this may be a read error. The conserved phenylalanine or tryptophan normally closing the CDR3 is absent here, so this likely arose from a read error. V usage is TRBV20-1 and J usage is TRBJ1-1; TRBD1 matches 7 bases. CDR1 and CDR2 from the germline V gene are DFQATT and SNEGSKA (reference sequence). The CDR3 contains 13 residues. The DNA for the CDR3 is TGCAGTGCCAGAGGGCAGGGGGGAGGTGAAGCTTTCCTT. Translated, it gives CSARGQGGGEAFL.

At least ten counts were recorded for this clonotype. The rearrangement joins TRBV6-1 to TRBJ1-1; D unresolved. The germline V gene has CDR1 MNHNS and CDR2 SASEGT. There are 12 residues in the CDR3. Trimming removed 8 bases at V and 6 bases at J, with 13 bases between. The CDR3 loop is CASSRLGAEAFF. The CDR3 bases are TGTGCCAGCTCTCGATTGGGCGCTGAAGCTTTCTTT.

This clonotype was counted many times. J is TRBJ1-1 and V is TRBV20-1; 7 bases line up with TRBD1. J gave up 1 base and V 3 bases, and 5 bases lay outside the gene matches. Germline-derived CDR1 and CDR2 are DFQATT and SNEGSKA (reference sequence). The CDR3 loop spans 14 amino acids. The CDR3 DNA sequence: TGCAGTGCTAGGGAGACAGGGTGGAACACTGAAGCTTTCTTT. Amino acids: CSARETGWNTEAFF.

The sample holds many counts of this clonotype. The chain combines TRBV19 with TRBJ2-4; the D gene is possibly TRBD2 (6 bases). This CDR3 spans 14 amino acids. Trimming shortened V by 3 bases and J by 8 bases, and 14 bases separated the two germline ends. Germline-derived CDR1 and CDR2 are LNHDA and SQIVND (reference sequence). The CDR3 bases are TGTGCCAGTAGTATTCGGGATAGCGGAGACATTCAGTACTTC. This translates into CASSIRDSGDIQYF.